This entry features one TCR beta chain sequence. As yet, its antigen is unknown. The CDR3 has 16 amino acids. The PCR used 60 Vbeta and 13 Jbeta primers. Sequencing used immunoSEQ multiplex PCR; TCRdb keeps in-frame clones, though not all of them. The sample records over 150,000 clones, just under 75% being singletons. The data were obtained in a study of cytomegalovirus exposure and HLA in healthy donors. Overall study results and limits: A later examination showed that TCR association rates differed by HLA locus, with DRB1 most and HLA-C fewest. Further analysis, carried out later, found HLA-associated TCR beta chains more clonally expanded than equally common other chains. In vitro experiments confirmed that three CMV-associated chains were specific for CMV antigens. A previous analysis found most TCR beta V segments productive roughly 87% or roughly 30% of the time.

The chain uses TRBV21-1 and TRBJ2-2; whether TRBD2, the table's D call, matches the DNA was not checked. TRBV21-1 is given as a pseudogene. This TCR derives from a man aged 25 to 45 in good health and CMV-seropositive. Sample: PBMCs. The CDR3 nucleotides read TGTGCCAGCAGCAAAGGGGTTAGGAAGCGGACCGGGGAGCTGTTTTTT. Translated: CASSKGVRKRTGELFF.